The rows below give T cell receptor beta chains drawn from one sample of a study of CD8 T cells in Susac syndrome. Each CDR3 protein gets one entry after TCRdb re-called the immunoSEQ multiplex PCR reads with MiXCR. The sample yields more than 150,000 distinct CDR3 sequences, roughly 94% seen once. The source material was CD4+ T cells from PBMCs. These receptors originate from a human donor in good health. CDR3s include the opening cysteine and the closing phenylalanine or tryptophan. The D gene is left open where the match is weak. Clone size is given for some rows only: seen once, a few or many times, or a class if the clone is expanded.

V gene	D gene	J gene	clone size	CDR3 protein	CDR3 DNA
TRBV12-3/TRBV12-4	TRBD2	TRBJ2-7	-	CASSLAGGPNEQYF	TGTGCCAGCAGTTTAGCGGGAGGGCCTAACGAGCAGTACTTC
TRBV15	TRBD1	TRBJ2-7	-	CATSRSDRGRDEQYF	TGTGCCACCAGCAGATCGGACAGGGGGCGCGACGAGCAGTACTTC
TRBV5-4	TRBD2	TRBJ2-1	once	CASSLERGAGEQFF	TGTGCCAGCAGCTTGGAGCGGGGGGCAGGTGAGCAGTTCTTC
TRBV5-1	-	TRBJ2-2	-	CASSLSLTINTGELFF	TGCGCCAGCAGCTTGTCTCTGACCATAAACACCGGGGAGCTGTTTTTT
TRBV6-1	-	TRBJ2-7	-	CASSEGRIKQYF	TGTGCCAGCAGTGAAGGCAGAATCAAGCAGTACTTC
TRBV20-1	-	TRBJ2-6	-	CSCPGSGANVLTF	TGCAGTTGCCCAGGATCTGGGGCCAACGTCCTGACTTTC
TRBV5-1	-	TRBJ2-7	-	CASSLLGQGGYEQYF	TGCGCCAGCAGCTTGCTAGGACAAGGGGGATACGAGCAGTACTTC
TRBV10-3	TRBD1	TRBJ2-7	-	CAISEGQGAYEQYF	TGTGCCATCAGTGAAGGACAGGGTGCCTACGAGCAGTACTTC
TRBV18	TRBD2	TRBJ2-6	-	CASSPPFGGAGANVLTF	TGTGCCAGCTCACCACCGTTTGGGGGGGCTGGGGCCAACGTCCTGACTTTC
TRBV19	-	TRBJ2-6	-	CASSIEQTSGANVLTF	TGTGCCAGTAGTATTGAACAGACCTCTGGGGCCAACGTCCTGACTTTC
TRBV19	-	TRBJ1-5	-	CASSIAGLPQPQHF	TGTGCCAGTAGTATAGCCGGGCTCCCCCAGCCCCAGCATTTT
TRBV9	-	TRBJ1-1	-	CASSVGGTALGTEAFF	TGTGCCAGCAGCGTAGGTGGGACGGCCTTGGGCACTGAAGCTTTCTTT
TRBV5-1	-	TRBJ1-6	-	CASSLDGPDNSPLHF	TGCGCCAGCAGCTTGGACGGACCCGATAATTCACCCCTCCACTTT
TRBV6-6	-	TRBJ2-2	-	CASTLGAGELFF	TGTGCCAGCACCCTGGGAGCCGGGGAGCTGTTTTTT
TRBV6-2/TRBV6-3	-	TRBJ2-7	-	CASSSPRDWRYEQYF	TGTGCCAGCAGTTCCCCCCGGGACTGGCGTTACGAGCAGTACTTC
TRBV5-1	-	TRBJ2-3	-	CASSLVAQSTSTDTQYF	TGCGCCAGCAGCTTGGTGGCACAGTCGACTAGCACAGATACGCAGTATTTT
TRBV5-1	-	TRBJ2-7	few	CASSSGSGLSYEQYF	TGCGCCAGCAGCTCAGGTTCTGGACTGTCCTACGAGCAGTACTTC
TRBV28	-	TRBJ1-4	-	CASLGGTANEKLFF	TGTGCCAGCTTGGGTGGGACCGCTAATGAAAAACTGTTTTTT
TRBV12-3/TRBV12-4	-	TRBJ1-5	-	CASSLQEINQPQHF	TGTGCCAGCAGTTTACAGGAGATCAATCAGCCCCAGCATTTT
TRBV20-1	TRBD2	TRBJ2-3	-	CSASGLAGALTDTQYF	TGCAGTGCTAGTGGCCTAGCGGGGGCCCTCACAGATACGCAGTATTTT
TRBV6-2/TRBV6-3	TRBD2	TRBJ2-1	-	CATGGDEQFF	TGTGCCACCGGGGGGGATGAGCAGTTCTTC
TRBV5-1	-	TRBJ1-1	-	CASSFKGDTEAFF	TGCGCCAGCAGCTTTAAGGGGGACACTGAAGCTTTCTTT
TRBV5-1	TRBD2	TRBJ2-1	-	CASSLELAGSYNEQFF	TGCGCCAGCAGCTTGGAACTAGCGGGCTCCTACAATGAGCAGTTCTTC